This T cell receptor beta chain was documented in a study of blood T cell repertoires in COVID-19. Study-wide context: Italy, Spain and the United States were the sources of the convalescent and acute COVID-19 samples. T cells, B-cell-depleted T cells, or PBMCs supplied cDNA or gDNA.

Some clones are missing from TCRdb's copy, which holds only in-frame ones; the method was immunoSEQ multiplex PCR. The table shows around 62,000 clones, with roughly 90% occurring only once. The CDR3 is 14 amino acids. After removal of 3 bases from V and 1 base from J, the junction contained 3 bases not matched to a gene. Germline loops: CDR1 LGHNA, CDR2 YNFKEQ. This chain links TRBV4-2 with TRBJ2-7; 7 bases are shared with TRBD1. The source is a human donor in a cohort sampled during active COVID-19. The sequenced sample was peripheral blood. The CDR3 DNA reads TGTGCCAGCAGCCATGGGGACAGATCCTACGAGCAGTACTTC. This encodes CASSHGDRSYEQYF.